Listed below are T cell receptor beta chains from one sample, sequenced in a study of cytomegalovirus exposure and HLA in healthy donors. Sequenced by immunoSEQ multiplex PCR; TCRdb stores in-frame clones only, minus some. Of approximately 210,000 clones in the sample, nearly 80% are singletons; the top ten hold 1.5% to 2%. The sample was PBMCs. The receptors derive from a male donor in good health and CMV-seronegative. Both conserved end residues are part of each CDR3. D genes are given only for firm matches. Some rows mark clone size as missing; the rest say once, few, many or name a class of expanded clone.

>16|TRBV9|-|once|TRBJ2-7
TGTGCCAGCAATCGGGGAAGGACTTCTACCCAATACGAGCAGTACTTC
CASNRGRTSTQYEQYF
>17|TRBV6-8|TRBD2|-|TRBJ2-3
TGTGCCAGCAGTTCCGGGACTAGCGTAGTGGCAACAGATACGCAGTATTTT
CASSSGTSVVATDTQYF
>15|TRBV9|TRBD2|-|TRBJ2-7
TGTGCCAGCAGCCCACTAGCGGGTAGCTCCTACGAGCAGTACTTC
CASSPLAGSSYEQYF
>16|TRBV4-1|-|-|TRBJ2-1
TGCGCCAGCGGCATGATGGAGGAGAGCTCCTACAATGAGCAGTTCTTC
CASGMMEESSYNEQFF
>15|TRBV30|-|-|TRBJ1-3
TGTGCCTGGAGGCTCCCCTGGGGGCTAGGAAACACCATATATTTT
CAWRLPWGLGNTIYF
>15|TRBV30|TRBD2|-|TRBJ2-7
TGTGCCTGGACACAACCGGGAGGGACCCTCTACGAGCAGTACTTC
CAWTQPGGTLYEQYF
>12|TRBV30|-|-|TRBJ2-7
TGTGCCTGGATGCAGGGATCCTACGAGCAGTACTTC
CAWMQGSYEQYF
>17|TRBV7-2|-|-|TRBJ2-1
TGTGCCAGCAGCTTACAAATCAGGGGCCCTAGCTACAATGAGCAGTTCTTC
CASSLQIRGPSYNEQFF
>13|TRBV7-8|-|-|TRBJ1-4
TGTGCCAGCAGCTTCGAAGGGGGTGAAAAACTGTTTTTT
CASSFEGGEKLFF
>16|TRBV5-1|TRBD1|-|TRBJ1-1
TGCGCCAGCAGCCTTACTCCGGGACAGGGGGCGCCTGAAGCTTTCTTT
CASSLTPGQGAPEAFF
>15|TRBV27|TRBD1|-|TRBJ2-5
TGTGCCAGCAGCTTCCTCGGGACAGCACAAGAGACCCAGTACTTC
CASSFLGTAQETQYF
>15|TRBV18|TRBD2|few|TRBJ2-3
TGTGCCAGCTCATCCGGACTAGCGGGAGGGGATACGCAGTATTTT
CASSSGLAGGDTQYF
>15|TRBV5-6|-|few|TRBJ1-4
TGTGCCAGCAGCTCCCTACGGGGTTCTAATGAAAAACTGTTTTTT
CASSSLRGSNEKLFF
>13|TRBV2|TRBD1|-|TRBJ1-2
TGTGCCGGAATGACAGGGGGCCTGGGGGTTTCCACCTTC
CAGMTGGLGVSTF
>14|TRBV2|-|-|TRBJ1-4
TGTGCCAGCAGCCGAGGGAATCCAGAGGAAAAACTGTTTTTT
CASSRGNPEEKLFF
>12|TRBV9|-|-|TRBJ1-2
TGTGCCAGCAGCGTAGCTAACGGGGGCTACACCTTC
CASSVANGGYTF
>15|TRBV28|-|once|TRBJ1-4
TGTGCCAGCAGTTTACCACAGGGTGTGGGTGAAAAACTGTTTTTT
CASSLPQGVGEKLFF
>15|TRBV11-1|TRBD1|-|TRBJ1-2
TGTGCCAGCAGCTCCCGGACAGGGGGCGCCCCTGGCTACACCTTC
CASSSRTGGAPGYTF